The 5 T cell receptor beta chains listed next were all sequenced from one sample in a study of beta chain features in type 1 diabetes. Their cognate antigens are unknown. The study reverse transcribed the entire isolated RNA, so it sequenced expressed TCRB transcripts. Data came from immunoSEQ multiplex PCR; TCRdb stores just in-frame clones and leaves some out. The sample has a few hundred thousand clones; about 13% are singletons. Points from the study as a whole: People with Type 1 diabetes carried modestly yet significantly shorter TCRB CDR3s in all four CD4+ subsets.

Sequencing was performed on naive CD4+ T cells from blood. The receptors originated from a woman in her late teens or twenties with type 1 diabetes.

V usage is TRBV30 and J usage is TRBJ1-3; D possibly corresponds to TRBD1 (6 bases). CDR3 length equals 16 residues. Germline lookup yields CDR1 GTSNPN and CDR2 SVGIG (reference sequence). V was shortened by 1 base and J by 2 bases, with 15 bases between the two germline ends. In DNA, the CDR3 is TGTGCCTGGAGTGGAGGGGACAAGACGCCTGGAAACACCATATATTTT. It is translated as CAWSGGDKTPGNTIYF.

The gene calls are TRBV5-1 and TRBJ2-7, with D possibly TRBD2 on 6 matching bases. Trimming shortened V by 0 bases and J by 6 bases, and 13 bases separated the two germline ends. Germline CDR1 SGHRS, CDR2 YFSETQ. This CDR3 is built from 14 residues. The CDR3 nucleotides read TGCGCCAGCAGCTTGGCCGGACTAATCGGCGAGCAGTACTTC. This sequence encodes CASSLAGLIGEQYF.

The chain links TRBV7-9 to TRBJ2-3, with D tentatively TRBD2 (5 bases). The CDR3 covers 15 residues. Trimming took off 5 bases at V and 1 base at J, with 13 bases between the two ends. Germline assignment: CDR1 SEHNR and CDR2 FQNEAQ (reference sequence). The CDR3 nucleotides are TGTGCCAGCAGCCCCTTGACGAGGGGCACAGATACGCAGTATTTT. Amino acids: CASSPLTRGTDTQYF.

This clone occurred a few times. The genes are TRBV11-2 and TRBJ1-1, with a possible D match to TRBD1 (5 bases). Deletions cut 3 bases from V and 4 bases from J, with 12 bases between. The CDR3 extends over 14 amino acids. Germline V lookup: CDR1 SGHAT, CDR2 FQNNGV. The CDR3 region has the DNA TGTGCCAGCAGCTTGTTGACAGTCGGCACTGAAGCTTTCTTT. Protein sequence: CASSLLTVGTEAFF.

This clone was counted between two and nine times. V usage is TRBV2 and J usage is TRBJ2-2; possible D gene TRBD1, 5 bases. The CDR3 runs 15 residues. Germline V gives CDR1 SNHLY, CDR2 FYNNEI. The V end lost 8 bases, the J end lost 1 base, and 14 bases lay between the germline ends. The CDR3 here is CASSKGQVNTGELFF. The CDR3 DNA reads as TGTGCCAGCTCGAAGGGGCAGGTGAACACCGGGGAGCTGTTTTTT.